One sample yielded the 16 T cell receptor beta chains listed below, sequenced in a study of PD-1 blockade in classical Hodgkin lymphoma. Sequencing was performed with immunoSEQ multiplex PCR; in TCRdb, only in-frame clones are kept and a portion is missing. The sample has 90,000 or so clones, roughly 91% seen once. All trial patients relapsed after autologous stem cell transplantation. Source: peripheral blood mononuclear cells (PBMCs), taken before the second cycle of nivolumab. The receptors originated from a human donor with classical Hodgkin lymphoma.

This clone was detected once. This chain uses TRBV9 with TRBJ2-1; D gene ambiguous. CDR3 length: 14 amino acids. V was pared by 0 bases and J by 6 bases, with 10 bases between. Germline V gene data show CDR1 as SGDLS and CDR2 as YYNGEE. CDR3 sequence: CASSVVSSPNEQFF. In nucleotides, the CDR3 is TGTGCCAGCAGCGTAGTGTCAAGCCCCAATGAGCAGTTCTTC.

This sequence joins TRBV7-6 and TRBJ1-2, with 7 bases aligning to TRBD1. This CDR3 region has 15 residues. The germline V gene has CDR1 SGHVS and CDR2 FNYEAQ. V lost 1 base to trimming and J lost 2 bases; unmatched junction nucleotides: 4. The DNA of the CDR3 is TGTGCCAGCAGCTTAGACCGGGGACAGAACTATGGCTACACCTTC. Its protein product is CASSLDRGQNYGYTF. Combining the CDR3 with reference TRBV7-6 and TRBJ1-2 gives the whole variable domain GAGVSQSPRYKVTKRGQDVALRCDPISGHVSLYWYRQALGQGPEFLTYFNYEAQQDKSGLPNDRFSAERPEGSISTLTIQRTEQRDSAMYRCASSLDRGQNYGYTFGSGTRLTVV.

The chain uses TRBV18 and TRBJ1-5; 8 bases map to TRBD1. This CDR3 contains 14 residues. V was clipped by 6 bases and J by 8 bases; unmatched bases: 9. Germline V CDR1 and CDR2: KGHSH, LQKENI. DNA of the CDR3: TGTGCCAGCTCCCGACAGGGGCCCCCCGAGCCCCAGCATTTT. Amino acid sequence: CASSRQGPPEPQHF.

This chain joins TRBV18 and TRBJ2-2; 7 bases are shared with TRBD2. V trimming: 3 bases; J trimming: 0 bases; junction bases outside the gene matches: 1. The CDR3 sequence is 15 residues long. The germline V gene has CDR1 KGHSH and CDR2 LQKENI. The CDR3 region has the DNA TGTGCCAGCTCACCGGGAGGGGCGAACACCGGGGAGCTGTTTTTT. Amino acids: CASSPGGANTGELFF. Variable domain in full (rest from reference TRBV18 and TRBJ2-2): NAGVMQNPRHLVRRRGQEARLRCSPMKGHSHVYWYRQLPEEGLKFMVYLQKENIIDESGMPKERFSAEFPKEGPSILRIQQVVRGDSAAYFCASSPGGANTGELFFGEGSRLTVL.

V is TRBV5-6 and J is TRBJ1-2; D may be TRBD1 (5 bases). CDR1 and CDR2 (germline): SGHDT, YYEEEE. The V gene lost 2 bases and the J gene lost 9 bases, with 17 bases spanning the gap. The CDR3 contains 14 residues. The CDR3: CASSFEGSGSSYTF. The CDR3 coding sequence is TGTGCCAGCAGCTTCGAGGGGTCCGGTAGTAGCTACACCTTC.

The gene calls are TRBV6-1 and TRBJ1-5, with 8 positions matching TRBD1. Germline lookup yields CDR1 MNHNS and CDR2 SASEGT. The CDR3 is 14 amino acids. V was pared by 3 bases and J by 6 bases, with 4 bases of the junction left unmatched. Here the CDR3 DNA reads TGTGCCAGCAGTGAGCAGGGGGCGAGTCAGCCCCAGCATTTT. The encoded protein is CASSEQGASQPQHF.

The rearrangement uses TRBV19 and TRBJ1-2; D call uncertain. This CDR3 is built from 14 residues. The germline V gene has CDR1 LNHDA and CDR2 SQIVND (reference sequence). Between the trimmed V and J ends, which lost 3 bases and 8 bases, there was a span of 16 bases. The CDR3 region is CASSMSEDSPGYTF. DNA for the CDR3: TGTGCCAGTAGTATGTCAGAAGATTCGCCAGGCTACACCTTC.

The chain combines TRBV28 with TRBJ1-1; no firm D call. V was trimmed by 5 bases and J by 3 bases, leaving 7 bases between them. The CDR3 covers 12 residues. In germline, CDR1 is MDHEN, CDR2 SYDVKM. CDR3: CASSPGYTEAFF. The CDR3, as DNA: TGTGCCAGCAGTCCGGGGTACACTGAAGCTTTCTTT.

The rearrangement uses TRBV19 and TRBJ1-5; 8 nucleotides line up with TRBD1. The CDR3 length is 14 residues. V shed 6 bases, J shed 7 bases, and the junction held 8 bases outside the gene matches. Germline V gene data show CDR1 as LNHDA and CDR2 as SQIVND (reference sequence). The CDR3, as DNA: TGTGCCAGTAGGACGGACAGGGCGGACCAGCCCCAGCATTTT. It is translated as CASRTDRADQPQHF.

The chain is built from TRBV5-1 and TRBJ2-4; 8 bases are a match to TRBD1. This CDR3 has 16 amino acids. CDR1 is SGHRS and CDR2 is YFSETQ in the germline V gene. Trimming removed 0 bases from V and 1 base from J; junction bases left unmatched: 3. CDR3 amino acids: CASSLGNRGAKNIQYF. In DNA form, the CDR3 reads TGCGCCAGCAGCTTGGGTAACAGGGGGGCCAAAAACATTCAGTACTTC.

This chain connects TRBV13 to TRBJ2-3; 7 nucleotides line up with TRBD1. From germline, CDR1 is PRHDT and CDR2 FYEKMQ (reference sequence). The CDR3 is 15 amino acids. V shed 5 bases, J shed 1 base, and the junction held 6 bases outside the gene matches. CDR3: CASSPTGTGTDTQYF. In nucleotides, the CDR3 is TGTGCCAGCAGCCCGACCGGGACAGGCACAGATACGCAGTATTTT.

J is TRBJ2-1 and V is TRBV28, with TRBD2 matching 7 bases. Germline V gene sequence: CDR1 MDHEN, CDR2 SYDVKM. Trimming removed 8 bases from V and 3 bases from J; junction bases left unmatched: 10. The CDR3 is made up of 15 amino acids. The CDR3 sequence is CASWDERGSYNEQFF. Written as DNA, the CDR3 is TGTGCCAGCTGGGATGAACGCGGGAGCTACAATGAGCAGTTCTTC.

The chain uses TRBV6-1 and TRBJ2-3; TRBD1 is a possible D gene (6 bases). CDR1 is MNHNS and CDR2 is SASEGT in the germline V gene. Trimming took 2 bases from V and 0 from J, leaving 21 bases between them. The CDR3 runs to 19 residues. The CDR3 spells CASSEMLGAGAVSTDTQYF. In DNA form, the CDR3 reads TGTGCCAGCAGTGAAATGTTGGGGGCCGGGGCGGTAAGCACAGATACGCAGTATTTT.

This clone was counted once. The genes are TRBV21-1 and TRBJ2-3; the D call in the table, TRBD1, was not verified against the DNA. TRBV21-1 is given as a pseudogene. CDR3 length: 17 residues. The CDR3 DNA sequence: TGTGCCAGCAGCAAAGCGGGGACAGGGGCCCGCACAGATACGCAGTATTTT. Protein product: CASSKAGTGARTDTQYF.

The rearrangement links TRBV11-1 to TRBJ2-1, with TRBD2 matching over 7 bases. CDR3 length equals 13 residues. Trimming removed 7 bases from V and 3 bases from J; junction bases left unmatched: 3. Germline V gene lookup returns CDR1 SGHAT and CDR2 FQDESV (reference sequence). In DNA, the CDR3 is TGTGCCAGCATTGGGGGGGGCTACAATGAGCAGTTCTTC. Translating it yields CASIGGGYNEQFF.

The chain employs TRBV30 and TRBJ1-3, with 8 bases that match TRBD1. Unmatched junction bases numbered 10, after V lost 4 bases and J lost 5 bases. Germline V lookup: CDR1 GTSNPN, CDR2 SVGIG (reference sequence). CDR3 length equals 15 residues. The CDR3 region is CAWNPSRGQRNTIYF. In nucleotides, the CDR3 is TGTGCCTGGAACCCCAGCAGGGGGCAAAGAAACACCATATATTTT.